The 32 T cell receptor beta chains listed next were all sequenced from one sample in a study of T cells after yellow fever vaccination. TCRdb re-analysed the 5' RACE reads in MiXCR, keeping a single row per CDR3 protein. The sample records about 340,000 distinct CDR3 sequences, about 4% being singletons. This sample comprised PBMCs, obtained 5 days after the yellow fever booster vaccination. These receptors came from a young man who received the YFV17D yellow fever vaccine.

This clonotype has only a few counts. The chain couples TRBV18 to TRBJ1-4, with D hard to call. CDR3 size: 13 residues. Trimming removed 5 bases from V and 0 bases from J, with 4 bases in between. Germline V lookup: CDR1 KGHSH, CDR2 LQKENI. The CDR3: CASSTTTNEKLFF. As DNA, the CDR3 is TGTGCCAGCTCAACCACAACTAATGAAAAACTGTTTTTT.

V is TRBV7-9 and J is TRBJ2-3, with 7 bases lining up with TRBD2. Germline V gene data show CDR1 as SEHNR and CDR2 as FQNEAQ (reference sequence). This CDR3 has 16 amino acids. V lost 5 bases to trimming and J lost 7 bases; unmatched junction nucleotides: 15. Here the CDR3 DNA reads TGTGCCAGCAGCCCCGGACTAGAGATCGGGTGGAATACGCAGTATTTT. Amino acids: CASSPGLEIGWNTQYF.

This clonotype has a handful of counts. The V call is TRBV5-1, the J call TRBJ2-7; the D gene is possibly TRBD2 (7 bases). CDR1 and CDR2 from the germline V gene are SGHRS and YFSETQ. The germline V and J ends were trimmed by 1 base and 6 bases, with 11 bases remaining between them. This CDR3 region has 13 residues. CDR3 protein: CASSLRGGGEQYF. The DNA for the CDR3 is TGCGCCAGCAGCTTGAGGGGGGGCGGCGAGCAGTACTTC.

The genes are TRBV6-1 and TRBJ2-1; TRBD2 matches at 12 bases. This CDR3 is 13 amino acids long. V lost 6 bases to trimming and J lost 8 bases; unmatched junction nucleotides: 2. From germline, CDR1 is MNHNS and CDR2 SASEGT. Here the CDR3 DNA reads TGTGCCAGCAGACTAGCGGGGGGCGATGAGCAGTTCTTC. It yields the protein CASRLAGGDEQFF.

This clonotype was detected ten times or more. The J gene is TRBJ2-3, the V gene TRBV5-1; 9 nucleotides match TRBD2. The CDR3 is 15 residues long. Germline V gene sequence: CDR1 SGHRS, CDR2 YFSETQ. V shed 7 bases and J 0 bases; nucleotides not matched to a gene: 6. The CDR3 nucleotides are TGCGCCAGCCAGGGACTAGCCTTTAGCACAGATACGCAGTATTTT. It specifies CASQGLAFSTDTQYF.

This clonotype is labeled as medium-sized. The gene calls are TRBV4-1 and TRBJ2-2; 7 nucleotides align to TRBD1. J lost 0 bases, V lost 3 bases, and 7 bases had no gene match. From germline, CDR1 is MGHRA and CDR2 YSYEKL. The length of the CDR3 is 17 residues. DNA for the CDR3: TGCGCCAGCAGCCAGCCTCCAGGGGGTCCGAACACCGGGGAGCTGTTTTTT. It translates to CASSQPPGGPNTGELFF.

The chain employs TRBV7-3 and TRBJ2-3; the match to TRBD1 covers 10 bases. Trimming took 5 bases from V and 2 from J; bases not matched to a gene: 7. The CDR3 has 16 amino acids. The germline gives CDR1 SGHTA, CDR2 FQGTGA. The CDR3 DNA reads as TGTGCCAGCAGCGCTGGCGGGACAGGGGCCACAGATACGCAGTATTTT. Amino acid sequence: CASSAGGTGATDTQYF.

This clonotype turned up a few times. The chain employs TRBV25-1 and TRBJ1-2; 10 bases map to TRBD1. V lost 2 bases to trimming and J lost 6 bases; unmatched junction nucleotides: 12. Germline CDR1 MGHDK, CDR2 SYGVNS. CDR3 length equals 17 residues. CDR3 in amino acids: CASSERGQGVTRNGYTF. In DNA form, the CDR3 reads TGTGCCAGCAGTGAACGAGGACAGGGGGTGACGCGGAATGGCTACACCTTC.

This clonotype appeared many times. This rearrangement joins TRBV11-2 to TRBJ2-2, with 8 bases aligning to TRBD1. V shed 2 bases and J 3 bases; nucleotides not matched to a gene: 2. The CDR3 sequence is 15 residues long. Per the germline V gene, CDR1 is SGHAT and CDR2 is FQNNGV. CDR3 loop: CASSLRQGHTGELFF. The CDR3 DNA reads TGTGCCAGCAGCTTACGACAGGGGCACACCGGGGAGCTGTTTTTT.

This chain uses TRBV7-6 with TRBJ1-3; D not certain. In germline, CDR1 is SGHVS, CDR2 FNYEAQ. The V end lost 1 base, the J end lost 3 bases, and 7 bases lay between the germline ends. CDR3 length: 14 amino acids. The CDR3 bases are TGTGCCAGCAGCTTAGTAGGCGTTGGAAACACCATATATTTT. Translation: CASSLVGVGNTIYF.

In its sample, this clonotype was seen many times. The rearrangement uses TRBV4-2 and TRBJ2-7; maybe TRBD1 (6 bases). There are 17 residues in the CDR3. Germline-derived CDR1 and CDR2 are LGHNA and YNFKEQ. V was clipped by 0 bases and J by 0 bases, with 15 bases between them. CDR3 DNA: TGTGCCAGCAGCCAAGAAGGTTGGGGGCAGAGCTCCTACGAGCAGTACTTC. Amino acid sequence: CASSQEGWGQSSYEQYF.

There are a few counts of this clonotype. V is TRBV7-2 and J is TRBJ2-7; D not certain. CDR3 length equals 14 residues. V lost 1 base to trimming and J lost 3 bases, with 10 bases between them. Germline CDR1 and CDR2: SGHTA and FQGNSA. The CDR3 sequence is CASSLGGRIYEQYF. DNA of the CDR3: TGTGCCAGCAGCTTAGGCGGACGGATCTACGAGCAGTACTTC.

In its sample, this clonotype was seen a few times. The chain has TRBV4-2 and TRBJ2-7; D gene unclear. This CDR3 region has 12 residues. Between the trimmed V and J ends, which lost 0 bases and 3 bases, there was a span of 3 bases. Per germline, CDR1 LGHNA and CDR2 YNFKEQ. CDR3 bases: TGTGCCAGCAGCCAAGATGACTACGAGCAGTACTTC. Amino acids: CASSQDDYEQYF.

This clonotype was recorded a few times. The J gene is TRBJ2-2, the V gene TRBV4-1; D is ambiguous. V was cut by 1 base and J by 4 bases, with 13 bases left in between. The CDR3 extends over 16 amino acids. Germline V gene sequence: CDR1 MGHRA, CDR2 YSYEKL. CDR3 sequence reads: CASSQVDMGFTGELFF. Here the CDR3 DNA reads TGCGCCAGCAGCCAAGTAGATATGGGTTTCACCGGGGAGCTGTTTTTT.

This clonotype was observed many times. The V gene is TRBV7-8, the J gene TRBJ2-2; D is unresolved. V lost 6 bases, J lost 2 bases, and 4 bases lay in between. This CDR3 spans 12 amino acids. CDR1 and CDR2 from the germline V gene are SGHVS and FQNEAQ. Here the CDR3 DNA reads TGTGCCAGCAGGGAAAACACCGGGGAGCTGTTTTTT. Translating it yields CASRENTGELFF.

This clonotype was observed a few times. This rearrangement joins TRBV7-7 to TRBJ2-5; 10 bases fit TRBD2. The V gene end was trimmed by 2 bases and the J gene end by 4 bases; junction bases not matched to a gene: 7. There are 16 residues in the CDR3. Looked up from germline, CDR1 is SSHAT and CDR2 is FNYEAQ (reference sequence). CDR3 in amino acids: CASSLRGLAMLETQYF. In DNA form, the CDR3 reads TGTGCCAGCAGCTTAAGGGGACTAGCGATGCTAGAGACCCAGTACTTC.

This clonotype was counted between two and nine times. The genes are TRBV9 and TRBJ1-5, with D uncertain. This CDR3 is built from 15 residues. Looked up from germline, CDR1 is SGDLS and CDR2 is YYNGEE. The V end was cut by 2 bases, the J end by 3 bases, with 12 bases between. DNA of the CDR3: TGTGCCAGCAGCGTGAAGGGCGGTGTCAATCAGCCCCAGCATTTT. It yields the protein CASSVKGGVNQPQHF.

This clonotype was detected a few times. The chain's CDR3 is CASRRQGGSNQPQHF. DNA for the CDR3: TGTGCCAGTAGGAGACAGGGCGGGAGCAATCAGCCCCAGCATTTT. The V call is TRBV19, the J call TRBJ1-5, with 7 bases that match TRBD1. This CDR3 contains 15 residues. The junction had 6 bases not matched to a gene; V was cut back by 6 bases and J by 1 base. Germline V lookup: CDR1 LNHDA, CDR2 SQIVND (reference sequence).

In this sample, this clonotype turned up a few times. The V gene is TRBV5-1, the J gene TRBJ1-1; D is undetermined. V was pared by 1 base and J by 1 base, with 8 bases between. The CDR3 sequence is 14 residues long. CDR1 SGHRS and CDR2 YFSETQ come from the germline V gene. Here the CDR3 reads CASSLSGRNTEAFF. The CDR3 DNA reads as TGCGCCAGCAGCTTGTCGGGTCGGAACACTGAAGCTTTCTTT.

This clonotype was seen a few times. This sequence joins TRBV5-5 and TRBJ2-2, with D perhaps matching TRBD1 (6 bases). CDR1 SGHKS and CDR2 YYEKEE come from the germline V gene (reference sequence). The CDR3 is 19 amino acids. Trimming shortened V by 1 base and J by 7 bases, and 26 bases separated the two germline ends. Here the CDR3 DNA reads TGTGCCAGCAGCTTGTCTCTTAGACTAACAGGGTTCGGTATCGGGGAGCTGTTTTTT. Residues: CASSLSLRLTGFGIGELFF.

The table lists this clonotype with many counts. V and J are TRBV29-1 and TRBJ1-1, with a weak D call TRBD1 (5 bases). Trimming took 7 bases from V and 5 from J, leaving 26 bases between them. This CDR3 comprises 16 residues. From germline, CDR1 is SQVTM and CDR2 ANQGSEA. Written as DNA, the CDR3 is TGCAGCGCCCTGATACCGGGACTCCAAGTAGGGACTGAAGCTTTCTTT. This codes for CSALIPGLQVGTEAFF.

This rearrangement joins TRBV12-3 or TRBV12-4 to TRBJ2-2; D possibly corresponds to TRBD2 (6 bases). The CDR3 covers 16 residues. The V end lost 7 bases, the J end lost 1 base, and 16 bases lay between the germline ends. The CDR3: CASINSGLRNTGELFF. CDR3 DNA sequence: TGTGCCAGCATCAACTCGGGACTCAGGAACACCGGGGAGCTGTTTTTT.

This clonotype was found a few times. CDR3 DNA: TGTGCCATAGCAGTCCGGAGCAATGAGCAGTTCTTC. Translation gives CAIAVRSNEQFF. The chain couples TRBV25-1 to TRBJ2-1; D uncertain. Trimming removed 10 bases at V and 6 bases at J, with 13 bases between. Germline lookup yields CDR1 MGHDK and CDR2 SYGVNS. This CDR3 is built from 12 residues.

This clonotype was seen only a few times. This sequence joins TRBV2 and TRBJ1-1; perhaps TRBD1 as D (5 bases). The CDR3 extends over 11 amino acids. Germline loops: CDR1 SNHLY, CDR2 FYNNEI. V gave up 4 bases and J gave up 8 bases, with 8 bases separating them. CDR3 protein: CASSVRGEAFF. CDR3 DNA: TGTGCCAGCAGTGTTAGGGGAGAAGCTTTCTTT.

The sample holds a few counts of this clonotype. The chain uses TRBV7-2 and TRBJ1-2; D ambiguous. Looked up from germline, CDR1 is SGHTA and CDR2 is FQGNSA. The CDR3 loop spans 16 amino acids. Trimming took off 1 base at V and 2 bases at J, with 14 bases between the two ends. CDR3 in amino acids: CASSLERSGRNYGYTF. DNA for the CDR3: TGTGCCAGCAGCTTAGAACGGAGTGGCAGAAACTATGGCTACACCTTC. Using reference TRBV7-2 and TRBJ1-2 for the parts outside the CDR3, the full variable domain is GAGVSQSPSNKVTEKGKDVELRCDPISGHTALYWYRQSLGQGLEFLIYFQGNSAPDKSGLPSDRFSAERTGGSVSTLTIQRTQQEDSAVYLCASSLERSGRNYGYTFGSGTRLTVV.

This clonotype was seen at least ten times. The V and J genes are TRBV5-4 and TRBJ2-6; D not resolved. The CDR3 length is 17 residues. V was clipped by 0 bases and J by 2 bases, with 12 bases between them. The germline CDR1 and CDR2 sequences are SGHNT and YYREEE (reference sequence). CDR3 residues: CASSLGAHSTGANVLTF. CDR3 coding DNA: TGTGCCAGCAGCTTGGGGGCCCATTCCACTGGGGCCAACGTCCTGACTTTC.

This chain connects TRBV7-2 to TRBJ2-5, with a possible D match to TRBD2 (6 bases). Germline values: CDR1 SGHTA, CDR2 FQGNSA. Trimming cost V 7 bases and J 5 bases, with 17 bases left between them. The CDR3 has 14 residues. The CDR3 region has the DNA TGTGCCAGCACCCCCGGCGGGGCTTTGGAGACCCAGTACTTC. It specifies CASTPGGALETQYF.

This clonotype was seen many times. The chain joins TRBV11-2 to TRBJ2-3; TRBD2 agrees at 7 bases. The germline CDR1 and CDR2 sequences are SGHAT and FQNNGV. With 2 bases clipped from V and 4 bases from J, the junction kept 9 bases outside the gene matches. CDR3 size: 16 residues. CDR3 nucleotides: TGTGCCAGCAGCTTAATGGCGGGGGACCTCCCAGATACGCAGTATTTT. Translated: CASSLMAGDLPDTQYF. Using reference TRBV11-2 and TRBJ2-3 for the parts outside the CDR3, the full variable domain is EAGVAQSPRYKIIEKRQSVAFWCNPISGHATLYWYQQILGQGPKLLIQFQNNGVVDDSQLPKDRFSAERLKGVDSTLKIQPAKLEDSAVYLCASSLMAGDLPDTQYFGPGTRLTVL.

This clonotype was counted only a few times. The J gene is TRBJ2-7, the V gene TRBV20-1; TRBD1 matches 8 bases. CDR1 and CDR2 (germline): DFQATT, SNEGSKA (reference sequence). The junction had 12 bases not matched to a gene; V was cut back by 6 bases and J by 2 bases. This CDR3 is 15 amino acids long. Here the CDR3 reads CSASRPSGGPYEQYF. The DNA of the CDR3 is TGCAGTGCCAGTCGGCCGTCAGGGGGCCCCTACGAGCAGTACTTC.

This clonotype came up many times. The genes are TRBV25-1 and TRBJ2-7; D tentatively fits TRBD1 or TRBD2 (5 bases each). Trimming cost V 4 bases and J 5 bases, with 18 bases left between them. Germline V CDR1 and CDR2: MGHDK, SYGVNS. The CDR3 is 15 residues long. The CDR3 protein is CASSAPSPGPHEQYF. The CDR3 bases are TGTGCCAGCAGTGCCCCTTCCCCGGGGCCCCACGAGCAGTACTTC.

CDR3 sequence: CASSSPVPNQPQHF. CDR3 DNA sequence: TGTGCCAGCAGTTCCCCTGTCCCGAATCAGCCCCAGCATTTT. The V gene is TRBV12-3 or TRBV12-4, the J gene TRBJ1-5; D is unclear. Trimming stripped 4 bases from V and 4 bases from J, with 11 bases between. This CDR3 is 14 amino acids long.

This clonotype was found a few times. CDR3 in amino acids: CASSLLQGANYGYTF. Written as DNA, the CDR3 is TGTGCCAGCAGTTTACTCCAGGGGGCAAACTATGGCTACACCTTC. The V gene is TRBV12-3 or TRBV12-4, the J gene TRBJ1-2, with 8 positions matching TRBD1. Losses at the gene ends were 2 bases for V and 2 bases for J; bases not matched to a gene: 4. The CDR3 is 15 amino acids.